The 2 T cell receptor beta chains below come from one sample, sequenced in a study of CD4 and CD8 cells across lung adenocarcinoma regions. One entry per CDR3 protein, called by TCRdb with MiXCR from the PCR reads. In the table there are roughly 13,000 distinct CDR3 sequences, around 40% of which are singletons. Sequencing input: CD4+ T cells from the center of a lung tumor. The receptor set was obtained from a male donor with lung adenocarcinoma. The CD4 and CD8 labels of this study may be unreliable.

CDR3 coding DNA: TGCGCCAGCACGGACAGGCTGGGTGAGACCCAGTACTTC. Residues: CASTDRLGETQYF. V usage is TRBV10-1 and J usage is TRBJ2-5, with TRBD1 matching over 7 bases. The CDR3 runs to 13 residues. With V trimmed by 7 bases and J by 5 bases, 7 bases remained unmatched. The germline gives CDR1 WNHNN, CDR2 SYGVQD (reference sequence).

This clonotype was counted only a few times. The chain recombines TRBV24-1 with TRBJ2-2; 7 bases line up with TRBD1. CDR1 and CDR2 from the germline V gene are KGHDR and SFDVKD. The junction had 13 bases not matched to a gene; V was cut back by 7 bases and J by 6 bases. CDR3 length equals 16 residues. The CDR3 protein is CATRDSYRGSAGELFF. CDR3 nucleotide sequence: TGTGCCACCAGAGACTCCTACAGGGGTAGCGCCGGGGAGCTGTTTTTT.